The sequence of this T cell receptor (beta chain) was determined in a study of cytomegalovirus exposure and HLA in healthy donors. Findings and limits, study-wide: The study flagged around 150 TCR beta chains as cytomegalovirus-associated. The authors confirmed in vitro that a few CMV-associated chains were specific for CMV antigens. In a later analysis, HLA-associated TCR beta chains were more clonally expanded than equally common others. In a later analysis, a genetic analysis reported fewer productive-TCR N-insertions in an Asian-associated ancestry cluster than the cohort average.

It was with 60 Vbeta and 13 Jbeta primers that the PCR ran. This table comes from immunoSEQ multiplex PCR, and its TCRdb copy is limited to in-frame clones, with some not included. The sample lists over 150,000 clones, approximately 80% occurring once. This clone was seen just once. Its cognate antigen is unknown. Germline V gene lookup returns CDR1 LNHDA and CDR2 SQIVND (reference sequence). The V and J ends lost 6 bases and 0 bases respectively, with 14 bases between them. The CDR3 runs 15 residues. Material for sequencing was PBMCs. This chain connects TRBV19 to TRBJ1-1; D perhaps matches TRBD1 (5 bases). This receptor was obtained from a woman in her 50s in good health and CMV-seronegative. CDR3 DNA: TGTGCCAGTAGCCACCGGGGGGGAATGAACACTGAAGCTTTCTTT. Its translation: CASSHRGGMNTEAFF.